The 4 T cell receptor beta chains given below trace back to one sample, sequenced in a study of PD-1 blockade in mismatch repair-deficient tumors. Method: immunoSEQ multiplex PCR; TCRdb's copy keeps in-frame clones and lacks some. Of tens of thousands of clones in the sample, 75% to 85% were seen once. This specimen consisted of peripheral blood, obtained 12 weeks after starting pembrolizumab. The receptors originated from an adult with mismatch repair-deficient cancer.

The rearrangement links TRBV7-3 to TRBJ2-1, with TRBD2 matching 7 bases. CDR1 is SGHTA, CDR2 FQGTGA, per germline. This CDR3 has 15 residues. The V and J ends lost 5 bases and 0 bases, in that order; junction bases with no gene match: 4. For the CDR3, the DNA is TGTGCCAGCAGCCAGGGACTACACTCCTACAATGAGCAGTTCTTC. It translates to CASSQGLHSYNEQFF.

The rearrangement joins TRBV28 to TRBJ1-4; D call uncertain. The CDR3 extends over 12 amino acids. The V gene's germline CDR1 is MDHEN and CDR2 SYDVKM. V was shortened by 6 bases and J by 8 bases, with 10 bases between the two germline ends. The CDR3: CASRDGAEKLFF. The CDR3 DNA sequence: TGTGCCAGCAGGGATGGAGCCGAAAAACTGTTTTTT. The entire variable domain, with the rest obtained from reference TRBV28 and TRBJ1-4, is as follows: DVKVTQSSRYLVKRTGEKVFLECVQDMDHENMFWYRQDPGLGLRLIYFSYDVKMKEKGDIPEGYSVSREKKERFSLILESASTNQTSMYLCASRDGAEKLFFGSGTQLSVL.

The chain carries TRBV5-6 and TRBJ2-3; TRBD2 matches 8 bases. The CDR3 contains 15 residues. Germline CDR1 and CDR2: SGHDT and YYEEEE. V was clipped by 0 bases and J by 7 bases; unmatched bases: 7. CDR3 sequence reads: CASSLGSGRGNTQYF. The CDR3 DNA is TGTGCCAGCAGCTTGGGGAGCGGGAGAGGGAATACGCAGTATTTT. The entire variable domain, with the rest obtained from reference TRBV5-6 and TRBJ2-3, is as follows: DAGVTQSPTHLIKTRGQQVTLRCSPKSGHDTVSWYQQALGQGPQFIFQYYEEEERQRGNFPDRFSGHQFPNYSSELNVNALLLGDSALYLCASSLGSGRGNTQYFGPGTRLTVL.

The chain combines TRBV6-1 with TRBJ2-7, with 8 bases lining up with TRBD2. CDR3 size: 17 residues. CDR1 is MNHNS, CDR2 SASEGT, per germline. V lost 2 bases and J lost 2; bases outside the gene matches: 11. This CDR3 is CASSEKGGSGTTYEQYF. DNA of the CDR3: TGTGCCAGCAGTGAAAAAGGTGGTAGCGGGACGACCTACGAGCAGTACTTC.